This T cell receptor beta chain was captured by sequencing in a study of T cells after yellow fever vaccination. TCRdb recomputed calls from the 5' RACE reads with MiXCR, one row per CDR3 protein. The sample includes 300,000 to 350,000 distinct CDR3 sequences, approximately 4% of them seen just once. This clonotype was recorded many times. Its antigen is unknown. The CDR3 has 15 amino acids. Germline lookup yields CDR1 LGHNA and CDR2 YNFKEQ. V lost 3 bases to trimming and J lost 5 bases; unmatched junction nucleotides: 4. General study points: Abundant bulk-derived clonotypes could contaminate FACS-sorted repertoires.

This specimen consisted of PBMCs, obtained 15 days after the yellow fever booster vaccination. This clonotype originated in a man younger than 35 who received the YFV17D yellow fever vaccine. The chain recombines TRBV4-2 with TRBJ1-1, with 12 bases identical to TRBD1. CDR3 DNA: TGTGCCAGCAGCCAGGGGACAGGGGGCGGAACTGAAGCTTTCTTT. Residues: CASSQGTGGGTEAFF.